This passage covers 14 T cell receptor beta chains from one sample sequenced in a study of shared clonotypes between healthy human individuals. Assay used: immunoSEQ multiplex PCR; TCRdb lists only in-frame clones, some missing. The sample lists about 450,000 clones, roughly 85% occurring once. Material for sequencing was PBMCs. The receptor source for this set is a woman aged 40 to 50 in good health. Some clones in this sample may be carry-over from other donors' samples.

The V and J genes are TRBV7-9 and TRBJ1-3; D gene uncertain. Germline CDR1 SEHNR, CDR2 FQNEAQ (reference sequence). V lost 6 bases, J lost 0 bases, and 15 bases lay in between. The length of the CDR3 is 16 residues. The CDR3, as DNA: TGTGCCAGCAGAACGACCAAAGAGTTCTCTGGAAACACCATATATTTT. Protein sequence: CASRTTKEFSGNTIYF.

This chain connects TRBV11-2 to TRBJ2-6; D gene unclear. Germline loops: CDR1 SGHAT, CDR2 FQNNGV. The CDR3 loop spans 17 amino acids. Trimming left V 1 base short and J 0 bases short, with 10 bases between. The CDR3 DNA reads TGTGCCAGCAGCTTAGGGTTTAGGCCCTCTGGGGCCAACGTCCTGACTTTC. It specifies CASSLGFRPSGANVLTF.

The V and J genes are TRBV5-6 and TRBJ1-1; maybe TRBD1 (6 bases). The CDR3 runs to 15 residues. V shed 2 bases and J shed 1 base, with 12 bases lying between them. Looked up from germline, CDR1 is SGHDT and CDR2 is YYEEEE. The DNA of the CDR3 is TGTGCCAGCAGCTTTGGCATGGACAGGAACACTGAAGCTTTCTTT. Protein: CASSFGMDRNTEAFF. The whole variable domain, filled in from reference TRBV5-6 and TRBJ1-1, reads DAGVTQSPTHLIKTRGQQVTLRCSPKSGHDTVSWYQQALGQGPQFIFQYYEEEERQRGNFPDRFSGHQFPNYSSELNVNALLLGDSALYLCASSFGMDRNTEAFFGQGTRLTVV.

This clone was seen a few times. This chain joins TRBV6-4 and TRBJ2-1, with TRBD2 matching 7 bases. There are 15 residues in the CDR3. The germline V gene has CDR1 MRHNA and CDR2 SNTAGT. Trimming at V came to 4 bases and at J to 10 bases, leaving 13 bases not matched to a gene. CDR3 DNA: TGTGCCAGCAGTGGGGCTAGCGGCAGACCGGAGGAGCAGTTCTTC. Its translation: CASSGASGRPEEQFF.

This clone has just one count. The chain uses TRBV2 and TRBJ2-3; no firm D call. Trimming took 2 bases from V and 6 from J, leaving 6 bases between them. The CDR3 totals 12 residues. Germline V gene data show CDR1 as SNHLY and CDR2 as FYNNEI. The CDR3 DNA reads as TGTGCCAGCAGTGAAATCGTTGATACGCAGTATTTT. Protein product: CASSEIVDTQYF.

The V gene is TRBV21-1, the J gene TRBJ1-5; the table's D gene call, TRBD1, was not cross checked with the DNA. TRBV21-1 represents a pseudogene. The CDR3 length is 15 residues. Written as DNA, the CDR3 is TGTGCCAGCAGCAAAAAAAACAGGTGTTTACAGCCCCAGCATTTT. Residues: CASSKKNRCLQPQHF.

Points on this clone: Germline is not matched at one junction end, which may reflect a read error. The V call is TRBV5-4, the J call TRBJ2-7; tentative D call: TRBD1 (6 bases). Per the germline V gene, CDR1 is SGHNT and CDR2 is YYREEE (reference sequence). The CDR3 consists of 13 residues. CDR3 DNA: TGTGCCGGCAGCTCCCGACAGGACTACGAGCAGTACTTC. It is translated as CAGSSRQDYEQYF. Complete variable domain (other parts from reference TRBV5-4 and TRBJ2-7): ETGVTQSPTHLIKTRGQQVTLRCSSQSGHNTVSWYQQALGQGPQFIFQYYREEENGRGNFPPRFSGLQFPNYSSELNVNALELDDSALYLCAGSSRQDYEQYFGPGTRLTVT.

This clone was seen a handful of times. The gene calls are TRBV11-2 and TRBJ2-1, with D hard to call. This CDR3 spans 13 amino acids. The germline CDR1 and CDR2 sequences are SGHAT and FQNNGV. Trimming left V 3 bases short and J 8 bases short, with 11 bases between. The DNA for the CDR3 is TGTGCCAGCAGCTTTAACGTTTTCGATGAGCAGTTCTTC. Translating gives CASSFNVFDEQFF.

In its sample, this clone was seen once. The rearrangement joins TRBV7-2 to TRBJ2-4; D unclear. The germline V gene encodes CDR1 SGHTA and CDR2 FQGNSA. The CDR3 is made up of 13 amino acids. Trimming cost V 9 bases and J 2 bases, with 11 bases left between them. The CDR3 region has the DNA TGTGCCAGTACCCGGGCCCCCAAAAACATTCAGTACTTC. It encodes CASTRAPKNIQYF. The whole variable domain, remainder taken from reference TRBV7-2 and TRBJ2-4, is GAGVSQSPSNKVTEKGKDVELRCDPISGHTALYWYRQSLGQGLEFLIYFQGNSAPDKSGLPSDRFSAERTGGSVSTLTIQRTQQEDSAVYLCASTRAPKNIQYFGAGTRLSVL.

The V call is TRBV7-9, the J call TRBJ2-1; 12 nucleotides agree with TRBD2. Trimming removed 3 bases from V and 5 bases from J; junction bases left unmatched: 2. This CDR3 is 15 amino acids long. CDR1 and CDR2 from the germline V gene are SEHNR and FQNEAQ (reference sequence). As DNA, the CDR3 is TGTGCCAGCAGCTTCGGGACTAGCGGGCACAATGAGCAGTTCTTC. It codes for CASSFGTSGHNEQFF.

The CDR3 region is CASSFNWLVANEQFF. The CDR3 coding sequence is TGTGCCAGCAGCTTTAACTGGCTAGTTGCTAATGAGCAGTTCTTC. The chain carries TRBV9 and TRBJ2-1; the D is unclear. This CDR3 is built from 15 residues. CDR1 is SGDLS, CDR2 YYNGEE, per germline. The V and J ends lost 4 bases and 7 bases respectively, with 18 bases between them.

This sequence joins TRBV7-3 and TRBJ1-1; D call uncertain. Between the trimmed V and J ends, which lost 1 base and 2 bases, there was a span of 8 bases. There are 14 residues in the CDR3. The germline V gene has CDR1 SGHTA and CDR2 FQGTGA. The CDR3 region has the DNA TGTGCCAGCAGCTTAAGTGGGGTTAACACTGAAGCTTTCTTT. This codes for CASSLSGVNTEAFF.

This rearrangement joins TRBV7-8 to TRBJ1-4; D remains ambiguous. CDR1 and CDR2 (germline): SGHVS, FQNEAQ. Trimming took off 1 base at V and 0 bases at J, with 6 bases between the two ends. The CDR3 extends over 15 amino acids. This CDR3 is CASSLEAATNEKLFF. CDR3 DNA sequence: TGTGCCAGCAGCTTAGAAGCTGCAACTAATGAAAAACTGTTTTTT.

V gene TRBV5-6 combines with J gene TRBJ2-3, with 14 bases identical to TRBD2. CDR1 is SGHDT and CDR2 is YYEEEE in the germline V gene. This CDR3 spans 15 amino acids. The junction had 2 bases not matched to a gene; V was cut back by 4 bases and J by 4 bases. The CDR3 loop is CASSLGLAGADTQYF. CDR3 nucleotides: TGTGCCAGCAGCCTGGGACTAGCGGGAGCAGATACGCAGTATTTT.